This T cell receptor (beta chain) was observed in a study of CD8 T cells in Susac syndrome. Broader study findings: It was acknowledged in the study that its TCR sequencing and HLA analysis involved a relatively small number of individuals.

Sequencing of TCR beta was performed on blood CD8+ T cells and on blood CD4+ T cells. Controls comprised healthy donors matched for age and sex. RNA amounts of about 0.45 to 1 ug underwent reverse transcription with random hexamers. Across 54 Vbeta and 13 Jbeta, immunoSEQ multiplex PCR amplified TCR beta CDR3. TCRdb independently ran MiXCR on the immunoSEQ multiplex PCR reads; one entry per CDR3 protein. This table has 100,000 to 150,000 distinct CDR3 sequences, 90% to 95% appearing once. The CDR3 runs 16 residues. V trimming: 2 bases; J trimming: 5 bases; junction bases outside the gene matches: 3. About this clonotype itself: Its antigen is not known.

This TCR was recovered from a human donor in good health. Sequences were obtained from CD4+ T cells from PBMCs. This chain links TRBV12-3 or TRBV12-4 with TRBJ2-2; 12 bases map to TRBD2. CDR3 nucleotides: TGTGCCAGCAGTTTATGGACTAGCGGGGAAACCGGGGAGCTGTTTTTT. Encoded protein: CASSLWTSGETGELFF.